One and the same sample provided the 28 T cell receptor beta chains below, sequenced in a study of T cell repertoires in cytomegalovirus infection. TCRdb independently ran MiXCR on the reads; one entry per CDR3 protein. The sample contains 750,000 to 900,000 distinct CDR3 sequences, 25% to 35% of which appear only once. Antigen specificity for these receptors is unknown. The source material was cultured CD8+ T cells from PBMCs, sampled from culture after CMV antigen stimulation. These receptors originate from a human donor in good health (CMV status not recorded). Some clones in this sample may be carry-over from other donors' samples.

V is TRBV6-8 and J is TRBJ1-2; the match to TRBD1 covers 8 bases. This CDR3 contains 13 residues. V gave up 6 bases and J gave up 7 bases; unmatched junction bases: 7. CDR1 and CDR2 from the germline V gene are MNHGY and SAAAGT. CDR3 bases: TGTGCCAGCAGGAACAGGGGGGTTTTTGGCTACACCTTC. Protein product: CASRNRGVFGYTF.

This clonotype was detected only a few times. The J gene is TRBJ1-5, the V gene TRBV11-2; TRBD1 matches at 8 bases. V lost 5 bases to trimming and J lost 4 bases; unmatched junction nucleotides: 7. This CDR3 spans 15 amino acids. Per germline, CDR1 SGHAT and CDR2 FQNNGV. CDR3 in DNA: TGTGCCAGCAGCCCTTACAGGGGGGAAAATCAGCCCCAGCATTTT. This encodes CASSPYRGENQPQHF.

The chain employs TRBV7-6 and TRBJ2-1; D perhaps matches TRBD1 (5 bases). The V and J ends lost 5 bases and 5 bases respectively, with 22 bases between them. The CDR3 contains 17 residues. Germline CDR1 reads SGHVS; CDR2 reads FNYEAQ. The CDR3 spells CASSPPWVGVIDNEQFF. The CDR3 DNA follows: TGTGCCAGCAGCCCCCCTTGGGTAGGGGTTATAGACAATGAGCAGTTCTTC.

This clonotype has more than one count but fewer than ten. The V call is TRBV7-9, the J call TRBJ2-7; 9 bases line up with TRBD1. From germline, CDR1 is SEHNR and CDR2 FQNEAQ (reference sequence). The V segment lost 0 bases and the J segment 3 bases; nucleotides outside the gene matches: 6. This CDR3 is 16 amino acids long. CDR3 nucleotides: TGTGCCAGCAGCTTAGCGCGACAGGGGGTCAGCTACGAGCAGTACGTC. Translated: CASSLARQGVSYEQYV.

This clonotype was recorded many times. The chain is built from TRBV4-3 and TRBJ1-6; no definite D call. The CDR3 consists of 15 residues. V lost 1 base and J 5 bases, leaving 9 bases between the germline ends. CDR1 LGHNA and CDR2 YSLEER come from the germline V gene. CDR3 nucleotides: TGCGCCAGCAGCCAAGGCACCCAGAATAATTCACCCCTCCACTTT. It codes for CASSQGTQNNSPLHF.

The chain carries TRBV12-5 and TRBJ2-3; TRBD2 matches 13 bases. Germline V lookup: CDR1 LGHNT, CDR2 FRNRAP. Germline trimming cut 3 bases from V and 5 bases from J; bases unmatched to any gene: 5. This CDR3 is 16 amino acids long. DNA of the CDR3: TGTGCTAGTGGTTTCTTACTAGCGGGGGGGAAAGATACGCAGTATTTT. Translating gives CASGFLLAGGKDTQYF. Full variable domain (missing parts from reference TRBV12-5 and TRBJ2-3): DARVTQTPRHKVTEMGQEVTMRCQPILGHNTVFWYRQTMMQGLELLAYFRNRAPLDDSGMPKDRFSAEMPDATLATLKIQPSEPRDSAVYFCASGFLLAGGKDTQYFGPGTRLTVL.

V usage is TRBV18 and J usage is TRBJ2-5; weak D call: TRBD1 (6 bases). The CDR3 contains 15 residues. Germline CDR1 and CDR2: KGHSH and LQKENI. Trimming cost V 3 bases and J 5 bases, with 16 bases left between them. The CDR3 sequence is CASSPAVGAIETQYF. The CDR3 coding sequence is TGTGCCAGCTCACCGGCAGTGGGGGCGATTGAGACCCAGTACTTC.

V is TRBV12-3 or TRBV12-4 and J is TRBJ1-4; 9 bases match TRBD1. The CDR3 totals 17 residues. J was trimmed by 0 bases and V by 7 bases; bases with no gene match: 9. The chain's CDR3 is CASTHRGLIATNEKLFF. The CDR3 region has the DNA TGTGCCAGCACCCACAGGGGGCTAATTGCAACTAATGAAAAACTGTTTTTT.

V usage is TRBV28 and J usage is TRBJ1-1; D call uncertain. The CDR3 covers 13 residues. Deletions cut 6 bases from V and 4 bases from J, with 12 bases between. CDR1 and CDR2 from the germline V gene are MDHEN and SYDVKM. CDR3 loop: CASRWGGGTEAFF. The CDR3, as DNA: TGTGCCAGCAGGTGGGGAGGTGGCACTGAAGCTTTCTTT.

This clonotype was recorded a few times. The chain uses TRBV11-2 and TRBJ1-3; no definite D call. The CDR3 consists of 15 residues. Germline loops: CDR1 SGHAT, CDR2 FQNNGV. Trimming took 4 bases from V and 2 from J, leaving 12 bases between them. The CDR3 DNA is TGTGCCAGCAGCTCCACTATGGGTACTGGAAACACCATATATTTT. It encodes CASSSTMGTGNTIYF.

For the CDR3, the DNA is TGCGCCAGCAGCCAAGATGAAGGGGGCCGCACTGAAGCTTTCTTT. It yields the protein CASSQDEGGRTEAFF. J is TRBJ1-1 and V is TRBV4-1; 7 nucleotides line up with TRBD1. Germline CDR1 and CDR2: MGHRA and YSYEKL. The CDR3 is made up of 15 amino acids. V lost 0 bases, J lost 4 bases, and 5 bases stayed unmatched.

In this sample, this clonotype turned up a few times. J is TRBJ2-4 and V is TRBV25-1, with TRBD1 matching over 7 bases. The CDR3 runs 15 residues. Trimming at V came to 8 bases and at J to 1 base, leaving 8 bases not matched to a gene. Germline CDR1 and CDR2: MGHDK and SYGVNS. The CDR3 reads CASVQGYGAKNIQYF. DNA for the CDR3: TGTGCCAGCGTACAGGGGTATGGGGCCAAAAACATTCAGTACTTC.

In its sample, this clonotype was seen a few times. The gene calls are TRBV5-6 and TRBJ1-4, with a tentative D call TRBD1 (6 bases). This CDR3 spans 15 amino acids. V lost 2 bases and J lost 5, with 13 bases in between. The germline CDR1 and CDR2 sequences are SGHDT and YYEEEE. In DNA form, the CDR3 reads TGTGCCAGCAGCTTACGGGACACTTACAATGAAAAACTGTTTTTT. Its translation is CASSLRDTYNEKLFF.

The chain is built from TRBV12-3 or TRBV12-4 and TRBJ1-6; no reliable D call. CDR3 size: 16 residues. Trimming took off 2 bases at V and 1 base at J, with 9 bases between the two ends. The CDR3 region is CASSLKELSYNSPLHF. In DNA, the CDR3 is TGTGCCAGCAGTTTAAAGGAATTATCCTATAATTCACCCCTCCACTTT.

The CDR3, as DNA: TGCAGTGCTAGGGAATATCAGGGGACTAGCCCAAACACAGATACGCAGTATTTT. It encodes CSAREYQGTSPNTDTQYF. J is TRBJ2-3 and V is TRBV20-1, with 9 nucleotides matching TRBD2. The V gene end was trimmed by 3 bases and the J gene end by 2 bases; junction bases not matched to a gene: 15. CDR1 is DFQATT and CDR2 is SNEGSKA in the germline V gene (reference sequence). The CDR3 consists of 18 residues.

J is TRBJ1-2 and V is TRBV9, with D unclear. The CDR3 contains 9 residues. V lost 7 bases, J lost 7 bases, and 5 bases lay in between. Germline V gene sequence: CDR1 SGDLS, CDR2 YYNGEE. DNA of the CDR3: TGTGCCAGCGGTGGTGGCTACACCTTC. Translating gives CASGGGYTF.

This clonotype was seen more than once but under ten times. The genes are TRBV6-5 and TRBJ2-3, with a possible D match to TRBD2 (6 bases). The germline CDR1 and CDR2 sequences are MNHEY and SVGAGI. Trimming removed 2 bases at V and 0 bases at J, with 15 bases between. This CDR3 has 17 amino acids. The CDR3 here is CASSYTAGRISTDTQYF. CDR3 DNA: TGTGCCAGCAGTTACACGGCAGGGAGGATTAGCACAGATACGCAGTATTTT.

This clonotype appeared many times. The CDR3 spells CASSLELWTSGGESSYNEQFF. The DNA of the CDR3 is TGTGCCAGCAGCTTAGAACTGTGGACTAGCGGGGGGGAAAGCTCCTACAATGAGCAGTTCTTC. V gene TRBV7-6 combines with J gene TRBJ2-1; TRBD2 matches 15 bases. This CDR3 region has 21 residues. Germline values: CDR1 SGHVS, CDR2 FNYEAQ. The V segment lost 1 base and the J segment 0 bases; nucleotides outside the gene matches: 10.

The rearrangement links TRBV10-3 to TRBJ1-1; D gene ambiguous. Per germline, CDR1 ENHRY and CDR2 SYGVKD. The germline V and J ends were trimmed by 3 bases and 5 bases, with 13 bases remaining between them. This CDR3 spans 14 amino acids. CDR3 DNA sequence: TGTGCCATCAGTGATGAGACGGGCTTTACTGAAGCTTTCTTT. Translation: CAISDETGFTEAFF.

A note on this clonotype: This likely stems from a read error, as it lies one base from a far larger clone. The chain links TRBV7-6 to TRBJ2-1, with TRBD1 as a possible D gene (6 bases). Germline CDR1 SGHVS, CDR2 FNYEAQ. Deletions cut 5 bases from V and 0 bases from J, with 11 bases between. CDR3 size: 15 residues. The DNA of the CDR3 is TGTGCCAGCAGCCCGGAACAGGGCTCCTACAATGAGCAGTTCTTC. It translates to CASSPEQGSYNEQFF.

The count of this clonotype is one. The V and J genes are TRBV5-5 and TRBJ1-5; D uncertain. The germline V gene has CDR1 SGHKS and CDR2 YYEKEE (reference sequence). The CDR3 has 16 amino acids. V was cut by 0 bases and J by 4 bases, with 14 bases left in between. CDR3 sequence reads: CASSLALLVENQPQHF. CDR3 nucleotides: TGTGCCAGCAGCTTGGCCCTTCTGGTAGAGAATCAGCCCCAGCATTTT.

This chain links TRBV6-1 with TRBJ2-3; 8 bases align to TRBD1. Germline V gene data show CDR1 as MNHNS and CDR2 as SASEGT. V dropped 7 bases and J dropped 4; count of bases not matched to a gene: 4. CDR3 size: 13 residues. The DNA for the CDR3 is TGTGCCAGCAACGGACAGGGAGCAGATACGCAGTATTTT. Translation: CASNGQGADTQYF.

At least ten counts were recorded for this clonotype. The chain uses TRBV2 and TRBJ1-5; D unclear. Germline CDR1 and CDR2: SNHLY and FYNNEI. The CDR3 is 14 residues long. V lost 2 bases and J 1 base, leaving 6 bases between the germline ends. CDR3 in amino acids: CASSERGSNQPQHF. In nucleotides, the CDR3 is TGTGCCAGCAGTGAACGGGGAAGCAATCAGCCCCAGCATTTT.

This clonotype has only a few counts. V gene TRBV27 combines with J gene TRBJ2-6; 8 positions agree with TRBD1. Per germline, CDR1 MNHEY and CDR2 SMNVEV (reference sequence). The CDR3 runs 16 residues. After removal of 6 bases from V and 3 bases from J, the junction contained 7 bases not matched to a gene. The CDR3 is CASRGQGAGGANVLTF. The CDR3 coding sequence is TGTGCCAGCAGGGGGCAGGGGGCTGGTGGGGCCAACGTCCTGACTTTC.

Only a few counts were recorded for this clonotype. This rearrangement joins TRBV6-5 to TRBJ2-5; D ambiguous. CDR3 size: 16 residues. Germline values: CDR1 MNHEY, CDR2 SVGAGI. V was pared by 5 bases and J by 0 bases, with 16 bases between. The CDR3 sequence: CASSNTVPVYQETQYF. DNA of the CDR3: TGTGCCAGCAGTAACACAGTACCCGTCTACCAAGAGACCCAGTACTTC.

The chain joins TRBV6-6 to TRBJ2-2; no definite D call. V lost 0 bases, J lost 0 bases, and 5 bases lay in between. This CDR3 spans 15 amino acids. CDR1 and CDR2 from the germline V gene are MNHNY and SVGAGI (reference sequence). For the CDR3, the DNA is TGTGCCAGCAGTTACTCCAGGACGAACACCGGGGAGCTGTTTTTT. Translating gives CASSYSRTNTGELFF.

The chain combines TRBV15 with TRBJ1-5; weak D call: TRBD1 (6 bases). The CDR3 is 12 residues long. Trimming left V 8 bases short and J 3 bases short, with 8 bases between. The germline V gene has CDR1 LNHNV and CDR2 YYDKDF (reference sequence). The CDR3 is CATGQPNQPQHF. The DNA for the CDR3 is TGTGCCACCGGACAGCCCAATCAGCCCCAGCATTTT.

The gene calls are TRBV7-9 and TRBJ2-7; 7 bases match TRBD1. This CDR3 comprises 19 residues. With V trimmed by 7 bases and J by 3 bases, 24 bases remained unmatched. Germline CDR1 SEHNR, CDR2 FQNEAQ (reference sequence). The CDR3 coding sequence is TGTGCCAGCACCGGAAACCCTCAACAGGGGACCGAAGGGGACTACGAGCAGTACTTC. This encodes CASTGNPQQGTEGDYEQYF.